The present entry profiles one T cell receptor beta chain with its context. The CDR3 spans 14 residues. V was trimmed by 4 bases and J by 7 bases, leaving 15 bases between them. Germline values: CDR1 SGHRS, CDR2 YFSETQ. This entry is derived from a study of T cell responses to AZD1222 COVID-19 vaccine. Some clones are missing from TCRdb's copy, which holds only in-frame ones; the method was immunoSEQ multiplex PCR. The table includes some 170,000 clones, roughly 90% detected once. The sequence was collected from an adult who received the AZD1222 COVID-19 vaccine. V and J are TRBV5-1 and TRBJ2-1; weak D call: TRBD1 (6 bases). This specimen was peripheral blood, taken 28 days after the second AZD1222 dose. For the CDR3, the DNA is TGCGCCAGCAGCCCGAATACAGGGTCGAATGAGCAGTTCTTC. Its translation is CASSPNTGSNEQFF.